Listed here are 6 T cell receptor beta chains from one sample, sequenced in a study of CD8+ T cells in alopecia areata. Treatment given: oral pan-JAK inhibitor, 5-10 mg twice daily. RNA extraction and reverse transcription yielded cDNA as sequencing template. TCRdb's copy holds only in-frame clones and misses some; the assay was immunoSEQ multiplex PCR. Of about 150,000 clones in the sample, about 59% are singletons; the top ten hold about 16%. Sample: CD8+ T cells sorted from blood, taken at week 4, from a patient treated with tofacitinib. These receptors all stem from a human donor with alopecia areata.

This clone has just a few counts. The CDR3 here is CASSLGTRSGYTF. The CDR3 DNA reads TGTGCCAGCAGCTTAGGCACCAGATCTGGCTACACCTTC. The chain recombines TRBV7-9 with TRBJ1-2, with no clear D. Germline V gives CDR1 SEHNR, CDR2 FQNEAQ (reference sequence). V lost 1 base, J lost 7 bases, and 10 bases lay in between. There are 13 residues in the CDR3.

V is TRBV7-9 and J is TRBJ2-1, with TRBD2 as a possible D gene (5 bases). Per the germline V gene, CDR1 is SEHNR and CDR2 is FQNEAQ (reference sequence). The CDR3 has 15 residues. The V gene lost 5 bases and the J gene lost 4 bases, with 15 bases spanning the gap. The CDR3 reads CASSLTEEYYNEQFF. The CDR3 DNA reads TGTGCCAGCAGCCTGACGGAGGAGTATTACAATGAGCAGTTCTTC.

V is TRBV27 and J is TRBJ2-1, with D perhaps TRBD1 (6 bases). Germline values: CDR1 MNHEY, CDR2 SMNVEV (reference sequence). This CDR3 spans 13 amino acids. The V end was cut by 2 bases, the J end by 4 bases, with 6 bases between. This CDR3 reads CASSLQGYNEQFF. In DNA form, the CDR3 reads TGTGCCAGCAGTTTACAGGGGTACAATGAGCAGTTCTTC.

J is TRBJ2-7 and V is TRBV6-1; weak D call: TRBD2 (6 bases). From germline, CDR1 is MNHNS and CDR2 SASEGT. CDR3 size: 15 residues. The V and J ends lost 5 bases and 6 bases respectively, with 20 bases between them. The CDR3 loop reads CASSSREVLGVEQYF. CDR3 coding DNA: TGTGCCAGCAGTTCCAGGGAGGTTTTGGGCGTCGAGCAGTACTTC.

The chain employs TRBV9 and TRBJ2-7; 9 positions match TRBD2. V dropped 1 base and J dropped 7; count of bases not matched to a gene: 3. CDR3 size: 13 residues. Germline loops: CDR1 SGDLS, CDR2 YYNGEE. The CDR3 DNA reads TGTGCCAGCAGCGTATCTGGACTAGCGGAGCAGTACTTC. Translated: CASSVSGLAEQYF.

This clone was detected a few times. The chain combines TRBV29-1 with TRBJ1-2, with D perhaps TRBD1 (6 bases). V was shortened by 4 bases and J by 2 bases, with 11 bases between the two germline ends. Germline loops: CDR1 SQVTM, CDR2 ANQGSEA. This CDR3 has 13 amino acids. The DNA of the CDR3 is TGCAGCGTTGTAACTGGACAGAACTATGGCTACACCTTC. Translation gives CSVVTGQNYGYTF.